This entry is about one T cell receptor (beta chain). The CDR3 spans 15 residues. Germline CDR1 SEHNR, CDR2 FQNEAQ (reference sequence). Deletions cut 3 bases from V and 8 bases from J, with 19 bases between. Assay used: immunoSEQ multiplex PCR; TCRdb lists only in-frame clones, some missing. The table includes hundreds of thousands of clones, approximately 90% detected once. The sample belongs to a study of shared T cell receptors in the human thymus. These data were likewise used in another study, on human thymus T cells. That paper adds: What appeared biased in thymic and blood repertoires was the usage of V and J genes.

The specimen sequenced was thymocytes. This clonotype was obtained from a boy in the first two years of life with a congenital heart defect. V and J are TRBV7-9 and TRBJ1-2; weak D call: TRBD1 (5 bases). CDR3 DNA: TGTGCCAGCAGCTTGGGGCCAGACAGCCTTAGGGGCTACACCTTC. Protein sequence: CASSLGPDSLRGYTF.